This T cell receptor beta chain appears in the sequencing data of a study of response to subunit inactivated influenza vaccine. Findings and caveats of the study: Every seasonal influenza vaccination brings in few new T cells, the authors suggested.

TCRdb reprocessed the RT-PCR reads via MiXCR and lists one record per CDR3 protein. Among hundreds of thousands of distinct CDR3 sequences listed, approximately 13% were seen once. Germline assignment: CDR1 SGHTA and CDR2 FQGNSA. The CDR3 spans 13 residues. Deletions cut 1 base from V and 10 bases from J, with 13 bases between. This clonotype occurred a few times. The antigen remains unidentified. The sequencing here drew on PBMCs from blood, taken around 14 days before vaccination. The TCR was taken from a man aged 45-65 years who received an inactivated influenza vaccine. The rearrangement uses TRBV7-2 and TRBJ1-1; D call uncertain. DNA for the CDR3: TGTGCCAGCAGCTTAGGCCGGTTGGCTGGAGCTTTCTTT. Encoded protein: CASSLGRLAGAFF.